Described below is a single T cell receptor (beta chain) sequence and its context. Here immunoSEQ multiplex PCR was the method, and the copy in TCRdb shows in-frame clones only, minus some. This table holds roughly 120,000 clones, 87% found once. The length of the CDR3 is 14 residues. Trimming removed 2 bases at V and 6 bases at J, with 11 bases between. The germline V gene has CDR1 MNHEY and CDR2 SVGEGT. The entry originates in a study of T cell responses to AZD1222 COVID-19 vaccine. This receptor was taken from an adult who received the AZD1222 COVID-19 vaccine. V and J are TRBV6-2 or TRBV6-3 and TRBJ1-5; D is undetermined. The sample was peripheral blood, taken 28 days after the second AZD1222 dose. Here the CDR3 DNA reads TGTGCCAGCAGTTACCACCCCAGAGGTCAGCCCCAGCATTTT. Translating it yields CASSYHPRGQPQHF.